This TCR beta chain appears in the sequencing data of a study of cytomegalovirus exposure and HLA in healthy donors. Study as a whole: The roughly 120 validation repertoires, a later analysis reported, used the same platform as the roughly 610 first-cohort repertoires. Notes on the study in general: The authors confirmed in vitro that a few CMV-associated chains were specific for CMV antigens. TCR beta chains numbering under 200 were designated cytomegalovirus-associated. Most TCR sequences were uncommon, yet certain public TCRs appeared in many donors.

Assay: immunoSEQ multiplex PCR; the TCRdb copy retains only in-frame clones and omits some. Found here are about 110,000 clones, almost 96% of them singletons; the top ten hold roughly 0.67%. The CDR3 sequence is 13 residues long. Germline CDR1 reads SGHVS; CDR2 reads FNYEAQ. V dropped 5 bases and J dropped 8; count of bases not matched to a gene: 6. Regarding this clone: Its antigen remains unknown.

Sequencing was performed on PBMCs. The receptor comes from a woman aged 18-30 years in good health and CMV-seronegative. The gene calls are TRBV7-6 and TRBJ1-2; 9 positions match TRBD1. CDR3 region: CASSQRQGDGYTF. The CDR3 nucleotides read TGTGCCAGCAGCCAGAGACAGGGGGACGGCTACACCTTC.